Reported below is one TCR beta chain. The antigen is not known. The length of the CDR3 is 14 residues. Trimming stripped 2 bases from V and 3 bases from J, with 10 bases between. Germline lookup yields CDR1 SGHRS and CDR2 YFSETQ. The sample is drawn from a study of identical twins. Study-level results: Sharing of beta out-of-frame sequences by twins showed a weaker excess. Diverse VJ usage suggested most zero-insertion clonotypes were not invariant T cells.

TCRdb reprocessed the 5' RACE reads with MiXCR, giving one entry per CDR3 protein. The sample yields 510,000 or so distinct CDR3 sequences, roughly 15% seen once. Healthy Caucasians supplied all donations. The data also belong to a second study, concerning yellow fever vaccine responses in identical twins.

Material: CD4+ T cells sorted from blood. The chain uses TRBV5-1 and TRBJ2-3, with a weak D call TRBD2 (6 bases). This receptor was identified in a woman aged 18-30 years in good health. The CDR3 DNA is TGCGCCAGCAGCTTCCGTAGCGGAACAGATACGCAGTATTTT. It encodes CASSFRSGTDTQYF. The complete variable domain, with remaining parts taken from reference TRBV5-1 and TRBJ2-3, reads KAGVTQTPRYLIKTRGQQVTLSCSPISGHRSVSWYQQTPGQGLQFLFEYFSETQRNKGNFPGRFSGRQFSNSRSEMNVSTLELGDSALYLCASSFRSGTDTQYFGPGTRLTVL.